This T cell receptor (beta chain) was recorded in a study of CD8 T cells in ankylosing spondylitis. The CDR3 is 13 amino acids. Trimming left V 7 bases short and J 4 bases short, with 14 bases between. Notes on the study in general: Enrichment of disease-linked clones was reportedly significant in matched ankylosing spondylitis synovial fluid. Characteristic, it appeared, of ankylosing spondylitis blood was a TCR beta motif of roughly eight highly homologous variants.

By quantitative 5'-RACE with molecular barcodes, the TCR beta libraries were made. TCRdb reanalysed the 5' RACE reads using MiXCR and keeps one entry per CDR3 protein. This table holds approximately 220,000 distinct CDR3 sequences, roughly 24% found once. This clonotype has a count of ten or more. Its matching antigen is unknown. Sample: blood, either unsorted or a sorted T cell fraction (not recorded which). This TCR derives from a male donor with ankylosing spondylitis or in good health (not recorded which). This chain links TRBV12-3 or TRBV12-4 with TRBJ2-7, with D perhaps matching TRBD1 (5 bases). CDR3 loop: CASTNRPEYEQYF. CDR3 DNA: TGTGCCAGCACAAACAGGCCGGAGTACGAGCAGTACTTC.